This T cell receptor beta chain was observed in a study of T cell repertoires in cytomegalovirus infection. Study background: CMV infection together with matching HLA type was indicated by public TCR beta signatures. Notes on the study in general: Across the ex vivo response, the dominant clonotypes were HLA-C-restricted CMV-specific TCR beta clonotypes.

TCRdb re-derived calls from the reads in MiXCR, one entry per CDR3 protein. Among a few hundred thousand distinct CDR3 sequences listed, 17% were seen once. This clonotype has a handful of counts. The antigen is unknown. Material for sequencing was PBMCs. This receptor was identified in a human donor in good health (CMV status not recorded). Some clones in this sample may be carry-over from other donors' samples.

Written as DNA, the CDR3 is TGCAGCGCAGGGAGGGCGGGAAACATTCAGTACTTC. Its translation is CSAGRAGNIQYF. This chain connects TRBV29-1 to TRBJ2-4, with 7 bases matching TRBD2. The CDR3 extends over 12 amino acids. J was trimmed by 6 bases and V by 7 bases; bases with no gene match: 6. Germline V CDR1 and CDR2: SQVTM, ANQGSEA. Using reference TRBV29-1 and TRBJ2-4 for the parts outside the CDR3, the full variable domain is SAVISQKPSRDICQRGTSLTIQCQVDSQVTMMFWYRQQPGQSLTLIATANQGSEATYESGFVIDKFPISRPNLTFSTLTVSNMSPEDSSIYLCSAGRAGNIQYFGAGTRLSVL.